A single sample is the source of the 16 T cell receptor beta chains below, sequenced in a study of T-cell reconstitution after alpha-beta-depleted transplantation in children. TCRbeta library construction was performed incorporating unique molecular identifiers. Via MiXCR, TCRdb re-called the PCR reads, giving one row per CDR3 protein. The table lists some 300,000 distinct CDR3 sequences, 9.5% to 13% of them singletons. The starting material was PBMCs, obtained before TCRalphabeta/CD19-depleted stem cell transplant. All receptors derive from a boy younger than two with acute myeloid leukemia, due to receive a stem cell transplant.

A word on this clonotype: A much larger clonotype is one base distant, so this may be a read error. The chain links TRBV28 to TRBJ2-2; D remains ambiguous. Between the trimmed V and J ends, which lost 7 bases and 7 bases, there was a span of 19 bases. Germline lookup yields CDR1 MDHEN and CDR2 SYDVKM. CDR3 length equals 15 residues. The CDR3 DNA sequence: TGTGCCAGCAACGGCCTTGTACACGGATTCGGGGAGCTGTTTTTT. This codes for CASNGLVHGFGELFF.

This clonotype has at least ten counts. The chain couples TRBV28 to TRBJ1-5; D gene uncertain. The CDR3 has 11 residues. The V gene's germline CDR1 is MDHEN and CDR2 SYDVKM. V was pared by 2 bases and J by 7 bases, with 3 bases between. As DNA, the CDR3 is TGTGCCAGCAGTTTAAGCCAGCCCCAGCATTTT. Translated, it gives CASSLSQPQHF.

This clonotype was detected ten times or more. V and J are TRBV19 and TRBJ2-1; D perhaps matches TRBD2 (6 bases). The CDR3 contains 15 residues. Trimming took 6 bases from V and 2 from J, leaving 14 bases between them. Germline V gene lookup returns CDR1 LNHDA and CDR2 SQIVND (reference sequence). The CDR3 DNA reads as TGTGCCAGTAGAAATGAGGGAGGCCCCTACAATGAGCAGTTCTTC. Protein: CASRNEGGPYNEQFF.

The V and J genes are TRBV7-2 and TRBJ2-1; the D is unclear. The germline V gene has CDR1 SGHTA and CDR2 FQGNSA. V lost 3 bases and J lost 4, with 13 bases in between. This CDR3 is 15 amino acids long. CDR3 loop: CASSFFTKVYNEQFF. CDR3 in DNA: TGTGCCAGCAGCTTTTTCACGAAGGTTTACAATGAGCAGTTCTTC.

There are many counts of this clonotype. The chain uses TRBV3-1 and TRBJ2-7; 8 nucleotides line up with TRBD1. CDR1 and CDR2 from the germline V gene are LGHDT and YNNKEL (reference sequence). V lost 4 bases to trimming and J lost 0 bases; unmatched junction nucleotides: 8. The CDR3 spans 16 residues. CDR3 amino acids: CASSRGWGQVSYEQYF. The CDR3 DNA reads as TGTGCCAGCAGCCGAGGATGGGGACAGGTCTCCTACGAGCAGTACTTC.

The CDR3 DNA reads as TGTGCCAGCTCGGACGGGACAGGGTTTGTCGATGAGCAGTTCTTC. Its translation: CASSDGTGFVDEQFF. The chain joins TRBV3-1 to TRBJ2-1; 9 nucleotides match TRBD1. The CDR3 covers 15 residues. Germline V gene sequence: CDR1 LGHDT, CDR2 YNNKEL (reference sequence). V shed 8 bases and J 8 bases; nucleotides not matched to a gene: 13.

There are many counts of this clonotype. DNA of the CDR3: TGTGCCAGCTCACGTACAGGGATTAGCAATCAGCCCCAGCATTTT. This translates into CASSRTGISNQPQHF. The chain couples TRBV18 to TRBJ1-5; possible D gene TRBD1, 6 bases. V was cut by 4 bases and J by 0 bases, with 10 bases left in between. The CDR3 is 15 residues long. The germline CDR1 and CDR2 sequences are KGHSH and LQKENI.

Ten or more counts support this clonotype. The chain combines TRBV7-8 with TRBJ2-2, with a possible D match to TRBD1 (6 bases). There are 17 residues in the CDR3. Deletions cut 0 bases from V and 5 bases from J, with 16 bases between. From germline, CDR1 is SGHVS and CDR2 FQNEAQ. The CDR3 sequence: CASSLALGQGGTGELFF. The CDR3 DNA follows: TGTGCCAGCAGCTTAGCGTTGGGACAAGGCGGGACCGGGGAGCTGTTTTTT.

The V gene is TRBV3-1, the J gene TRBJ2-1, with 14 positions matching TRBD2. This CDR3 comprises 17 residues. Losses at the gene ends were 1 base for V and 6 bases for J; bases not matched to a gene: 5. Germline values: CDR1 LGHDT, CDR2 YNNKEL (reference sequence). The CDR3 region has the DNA TGTGCCAGCAGCCAAGGAGGACTAGCGGGGGGCTCCAATGAGCAGTTCTTC. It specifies CASSQGGLAGGSNEQFF.

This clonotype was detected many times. CDR3 region: CATRGEDNSYEQYF. The CDR3 coding sequence is TGTGCCACTAGGGGCGAGGACAACTCCTACGAGCAGTACTTC. The gene calls are TRBV2 and TRBJ2-7; D might be TRBD1 (5 bases). Trimming removed 10 bases at V and 0 bases at J, with 16 bases between. CDR1 and CDR2 from the germline V gene are SNHLY and FYNNEI. The CDR3 has 14 residues.

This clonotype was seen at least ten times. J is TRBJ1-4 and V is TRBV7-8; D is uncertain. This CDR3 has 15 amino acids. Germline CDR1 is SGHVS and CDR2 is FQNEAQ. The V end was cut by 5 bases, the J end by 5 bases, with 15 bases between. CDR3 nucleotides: TGTGCCAGCAGCCCACCCCTTTTGGGGAATGAAAAACTGTTTTTT. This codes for CASSPPLLGNEKLFF.

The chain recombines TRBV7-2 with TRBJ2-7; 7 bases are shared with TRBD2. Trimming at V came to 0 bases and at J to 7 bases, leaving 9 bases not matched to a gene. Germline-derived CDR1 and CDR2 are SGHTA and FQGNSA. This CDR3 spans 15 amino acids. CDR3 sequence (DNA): TGTGCCAGCAGCTTAGCGCCATTAGGGCGGGGGGAGCAGTACTTC. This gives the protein CASSLAPLGRGEQYF.

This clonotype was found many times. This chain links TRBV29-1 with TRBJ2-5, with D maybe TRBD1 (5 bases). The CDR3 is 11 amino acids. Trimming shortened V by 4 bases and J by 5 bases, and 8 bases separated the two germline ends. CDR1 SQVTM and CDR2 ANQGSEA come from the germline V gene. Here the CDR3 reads CSVGGPETQYF. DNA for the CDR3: TGCAGCGTTGGGGGCCCGGAGACCCAGTACTTC.

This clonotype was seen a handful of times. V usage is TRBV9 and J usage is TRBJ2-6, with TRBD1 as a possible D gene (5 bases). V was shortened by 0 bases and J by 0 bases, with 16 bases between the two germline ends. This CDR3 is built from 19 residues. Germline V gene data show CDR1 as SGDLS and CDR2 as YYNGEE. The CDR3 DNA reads TGTGCCAGCAGCGTAGCGGAGACAGTCGCTCTCTCTGGGGCCAACGTCCTGACTTTC. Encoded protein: CASSVAETVALSGANVLTF.

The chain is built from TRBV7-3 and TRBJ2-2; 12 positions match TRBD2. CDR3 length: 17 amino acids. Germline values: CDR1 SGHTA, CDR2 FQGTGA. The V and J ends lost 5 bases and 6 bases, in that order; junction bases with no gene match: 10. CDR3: CASSAGGLAGIPGELFF. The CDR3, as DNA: TGTGCCAGCAGCGCTGGAGGACTAGCGGGGATTCCCGGGGAGCTGTTTTTT.

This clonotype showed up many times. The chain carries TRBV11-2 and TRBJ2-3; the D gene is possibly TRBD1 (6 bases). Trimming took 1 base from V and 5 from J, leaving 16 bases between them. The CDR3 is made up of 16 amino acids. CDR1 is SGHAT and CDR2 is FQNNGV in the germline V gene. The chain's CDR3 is CASSLGKGGFRDTQYF. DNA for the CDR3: TGTGCCAGCAGCTTAGGAAAAGGGGGATTCCGAGATACGCAGTATTTT.